This record covers a single T cell receptor (beta chain). The antigen is not known. A junction end diverges from the germline sequence, so it may reflect a read error. Germline V gene lookup returns CDR1 SGHTA and CDR2 FQGTGA. CDR3 length: 17 residues. This record belongs to a study of blood T cells in healthy people across ages. Study findings and constraints: Roughly linear declines in TCR beta diversity per million T cells occurred with age.

A second PCR, run for about 7 to 11 cycles, used a sample-barcoded 5' primer plus a J-beta primer mix. TCRdb passed the 5' RACE reads through MiXCR, listing each CDR3 protein once. Altogether hundreds of thousands of distinct CDR3 sequences are present, 27% being singletons, with the ten largest covering approximately 29%. Sequenced input: blood. The V gene is TRBV7-3, the J gene TRBJ2-6; 8 bases are a match to TRBD1. The TCR was taken from a woman aged 65 to 85 in good health. CDR3 protein: CACSLTAGGWGANVLTF. CDR3 nucleotides: TGTGCCTGCAGCTTAACTGCAGGGGGCTGGGGGGCCAACGTCCTGACTTTC.